This entry describes one T cell receptor beta chain. This receptor's antigen is unknown. Within one base of it there is no much larger clone, and no base qualities were kept. TCRbeta CDR3 regions were amplified from genomic DNA using the immunoSEQ Assay, a bias-controlled multiplex PCR. The authors' analysis ran thus. The number of nucleated cells in each sample was estimated from the amplification of reference gene primers within the assay. Sequence reads were collapsed and filtered to measure the absolute abundance of every unique TCRbeta CDR3 rearrangement. For each sample, productive Simpson clonality was calculated as the square root of Simpson's diversity index over productive rearrangements. As stored in TCRdb, this immuneACCESS dataset retains in-frame rearrangements with V and J assigned. A fraction of the clones does not appear; measured against another copy, unresolved V genes explain less than half of the discrepancy, and the remainder lacks a known reason. The V and J calls and the clone size are those of that table, but D and trimming were determined from the DNA. In all, the sample holds around 200,000 clones, and approximately 85% of those were seen once. About 3.3% of the sample comes from the top ten.

Each collaborating institution followed its own protocols to collect whole blood in K2EDTA tubes. For TCRbeta analysis, collaborator samples were shipped as frozen whole blood, as isolated PBMCs, or as DNA extracted from either sample type. This specimen belongs to a study of blood T cell repertoires in COVID-19 (dated by TCRdb to about 2020). For the study in its entirety: Samples covering the acute and convalescent phases of COVID-19 were provided by collaborators in the United States, Italy and Spain. The prospective study material was composed of cDNA or gDNA derived from T cells, B-cell-depleted T cells, or PBMCs. Samples were obtained from the ongoing ImmuneRACE study (first 160 participants) and from 1,254 subjects provided by 6 global collaborators. The sample metadata nearly always contained a de-identified subject ID, COVID-19 status, age in years and sex. The dataset comprised deeply sampled blood TCRbeta repertoires from subjects exposed to, actively infected with, or recovered from COVID-19. The repertoires were made available in a free public database intended to serve as a resource for research on the immune response to SARS-CoV-2. Where available, HLA class I and class II types were taken from metadata supplied by the sample provider and were not determined by assay-based typing. Beyond this particular receptor, the publication reports: The quantity of clinical and demographic metadata differed by source and by participant and was supplied without curation.

The receptor's source is a man aged 60-69 years with acute or convalescent COVID-19. Sequenced sample: peripheral blood.

The bases are TGTGCCAGCAGCGTAGCGGGACAGCGTAATGAAAAACTGTTTTTT. Translation gives CASSVAGQRNEKLFF. Recombination connected TRBV9 to TRBJ1-4; 7 bases in between match TRBD1. The CDR3 runs 15 residues from the cysteine to the phenylalanine. This entry keeps only the CDR3 DNA: 45 bases, framed from base 1. At the junction V is shortened by 0 bases and J by 4 bases; bases outside the gene matches: 3. The germline V gene supplies CDR1 SGDLS and CDR2 YYNGEE.